One T cell receptor beta chain is described in this entry. The data are from a study of blood T cell repertoires in COVID-19. Assay used: immunoSEQ multiplex PCR; TCRdb lists only in-frame clones, some missing. The sample has 250,000 to 350,000 clones; about 88% are singletons. From germline, CDR1 is SGHRS and CDR2 YFSETQ. Germline trimming cut 6 bases from V and 10 bases from J; bases unmatched to any gene: 1. This CDR3 has 10 amino acids. This sequence joins TRBV5-1 and TRBJ1-1; 9 bases map to TRBD1. This TCR came from an older woman with acute or convalescent COVID-19. Sample: peripheral blood. CDR3: CASKTGGAFF. CDR3 DNA: TGCGCCAGCAAGACAGGGGGAGCTTTCTTT. Combining the CDR3 with reference TRBV5-1 and TRBJ1-1 gives the whole variable domain KAGVTQTPRYLIKTRGQQVTLSCSPISGHRSVSWYQQTPGQGLQFLFEYFSETQRNKGNFPGRFSGRQFSNSRSEMNVSTLELGDSALYLCASKTGGAFFGQGTRLTVV.